Below are 26 T cell receptor beta chains sequenced from a single sample in a study of OX40 agonist ivuxolimab in advanced cancers. The protocol was immunoSEQ multiplex PCR, while the TCRdb copy is restricted to in-frame clones and leaves out a portion. The data contain 60,000 to 65,000 clones, approximately 85% of them seen just once; the ten biggest clones take up 3%. Sequenced here: CD4+ or CD8+ T cells sorted from blood, sampled in a trial of the OX40 agonist ivuxolimab. These receptor sequences come from an adult with an advanced solid tumor such as melanoma, head and neck, liver or kidney cancer.

V is TRBV18 and J is TRBJ2-7; D ambiguous. CDR3 length equals 16 residues. V was pared by 4 bases and J by 0 bases, with 16 bases between. Germline CDR1 reads KGHSH; CDR2 reads LQKENI. The CDR3 nucleotides are TGTGCCAGCTCACAAAACCAGCCGCGAAGCTCCTACGAGCAGTACTTC. Translation gives CASSQNQPRSSYEQYF.

This clone was seen once. The V call is TRBV27, the J call TRBJ2-2; D is ambiguous. The germline CDR1 and CDR2 sequences are MNHEY and SMNVEV (reference sequence). The CDR3 runs 14 residues. The germline V and J ends were trimmed by 5 bases and 0 bases, with 7 bases remaining between them. The DNA of the CDR3 is TGTGCCAGCAGTATATTCGCGAACACCGGGGAGCTGTTTTTT. Its protein product is CASSIFANTGELFF.

The chain carries TRBV5-4 and TRBJ2-3; D may correspond to TRBD1 or TRBD2 (5 bases each). There are 13 residues in the CDR3. Trimming cost V 9 bases and J 1 base, with 12 bases left between them. Germline V gene sequence: CDR1 SGHNT, CDR2 YYREEE (reference sequence). The CDR3 is CATRDVGTDTQYF. The CDR3, as DNA: TGTGCCACGAGGGACGTTGGCACAGATACGCAGTATTTT. Full variable domain (missing parts from reference TRBV5-4 and TRBJ2-3): ETGVTQSPTHLIKTRGQQVTLRCSSQSGHNTVSWYQQALGQGPQFIFQYYREEENGRGNFPPRFSGLQFPNYSSELNVNALELDDSALYLCATRDVGTDTQYFGPGTRLTVL.

The CDR3 bases are TGTGCCAGCAGCGTAGGGGTCTACCCCTACGAGCAGTACTTC. It translates to CASSVGVYPYEQYF. The chain is built from TRBV9 and TRBJ2-5; D ambiguous. The DNA matches TRBJ2-7 better at its end, which makes the J call doubtful. This CDR3 is built from 14 residues. The V gene's germline CDR1 is SGDLS and CDR2 YYNGEE.

The V call is TRBV19, the J call TRBJ2-5; D unclear. CDR1 is LNHDA, CDR2 SQIVND, per germline (reference sequence). V lost 9 bases and J 11 bases, leaving 10 bases between the germline ends. The CDR3 covers 9 residues. Here the CDR3 DNA reads TGTGCCAGCCCTAGTAGACAGTACTTC. This sequence encodes CASPSRQYF.

The chain is built from TRBV7-3 and TRBJ2-3; D might be TRBD2 (6 bases). This CDR3 has 15 amino acids. V lost 2 bases to trimming and J lost 2 bases, with 11 bases between them. From germline, CDR1 is SGHTA and CDR2 FQGTGA. Here the CDR3 reads CASSLFSGTTDTQYF. In DNA, the CDR3 is TGTGCCAGCAGCTTATTTAGCGGAACCACAGATACGCAGTATTTT.

In its sample, this clone was seen once. The rearrangement uses TRBV23-1 and TRBJ2-3; D is possibly TRBD1 (6 bases). TRBV23-1 is an open reading frame whose function is uncertain. This CDR3 region has 16 residues. The ends were cut back, 0 bases at V and 1 base at J, with 11 bases in the middle. As DNA, the CDR3 is TGCGCCAGCAGTCAATCGTTGGCAGGGGGCACAGATACGCAGTATTTT. This codes for CASSQSLAGGTDTQYF.

This clone was picked up a small number of times. The chain combines TRBV28 with TRBJ2-2, with 9 bases fitting TRBD2. V shed 4 bases and J 2 bases; nucleotides not matched to a gene: 5. The CDR3 sequence is 16 residues long. The germline V gene encodes CDR1 MDHEN and CDR2 SYDVKM. The CDR3 loop is CASSSAGGTNTGELFF. The CDR3 DNA sequence: TGTGCCAGCAGTTCAGCGGGAGGTACCAACACCGGGGAGCTGTTTTTT.

The chain joins TRBV25-1 to TRBJ2-7; TRBD1 is a possible D gene (5 bases). In germline, CDR1 is MGHDK, CDR2 SYGVNS. V lost 5 bases, J lost 6 bases, and 11 bases lay in between. The CDR3 length is 12 residues. The CDR3 protein is CASSLQQAEQYF. The CDR3 DNA is TGTGCCAGCAGTCTCCAACAGGCCGAGCAGTACTTC.

The chain recombines TRBV28 with TRBJ1-3, with D unresolved. The CDR3 has 14 residues. Per the germline V gene, CDR1 is MDHEN and CDR2 is SYDVKM. The V end lost 6 bases, the J end lost 1 base, and 10 bases lay between the germline ends. CDR3 nucleotide sequence: TGTGCCAGCAGGGAATTGGGGTCTGGAAACACCATATATTTT. Translated, it gives CASRELGSGNTIYF. The variable domain in full, with the rest retrieved from reference TRBV28 and TRBJ1-3, is DVKVTQSSRYLVKRTGEKVFLECVQDMDHENMFWYRQDPGLGLRLIYFSYDVKMKEKGDIPEGYSVSREKKERFSLILESASTNQTSMYLCASRELGSGNTIYFGEGSWLTVV.

This sequence joins TRBV11-2 and TRBJ2-7; perhaps TRBD2 as D (5 bases). Trimming cost V 8 bases and J 0 bases, with 14 bases left between them. Germline values: CDR1 SGHAT, CDR2 FQNNGV. The CDR3 has 14 residues. CDR3 coding DNA: TGTGCCAGCCGTCCGGGGTTTAGCTCCTACGAGCAGTACTTC. Translating it yields CASRPGFSSYEQYF.

The chain combines TRBV5-4 with TRBJ2-3; unclear D gene. This CDR3 comprises 12 residues. With 1 base removed from V and 4 bases from J, the gap between germline ends came to 4 bases. From germline, CDR1 is SGHNT and CDR2 YYREEE (reference sequence). CDR3 DNA sequence: TGTGCCAGCAGCTTGTCGTCAGATACGCAGTATTTT. This encodes CASSLSSDTQYF.

V gene TRBV15 combines with J gene TRBJ1-5; 9 nucleotides line up with TRBD1. This CDR3 has 15 amino acids. CDR1 and CDR2 from the germline V gene are LNHNV and YYDKDF (reference sequence). V shed 5 bases, J shed 8 bases, and the junction held 10 bases outside the gene matches. The CDR3 bases are TGTGCCACCAGCGCTTCCCGGGACAGGGTTAAGCCCCAGCATTTT. It translates to CATSASRDRVKPQHF.

V and J are TRBV2 and TRBJ2-5; possible D gene TRBD1, 5 bases. This CDR3 spans 14 amino acids. The germline V and J ends were trimmed by 2 bases and 0 bases, with 7 bases remaining between them. Germline CDR1 is SNHLY and CDR2 is FYNNEI. CDR3 protein: CASSERRDQETQYF. The CDR3 DNA sequence: TGTGCCAGCAGTGAACGCAGGGACCAAGAGACCCAGTACTTC.

The V call is TRBV5-4, the J call TRBJ1-4, with 8 nucleotides matching TRBD1. Germline CDR1 is SGHNT and CDR2 is YYREEE (reference sequence). The V segment lost 3 bases and the J segment 3 bases; nucleotides outside the gene matches: 4. CDR3 length: 15 amino acids. The CDR3 region is CASSSAGQANEKLFF. The CDR3 DNA sequence: TGTGCCAGCAGCTCTGCGGGACAGGCTAATGAAAAACTGTTTTTT.

V is TRBV28 and J is TRBJ1-2; D may be TRBD1 (6 bases). Trimming removed 4 bases from V and 7 bases from J, with 16 bases in between. The V gene's germline CDR1 is MDHEN and CDR2 SYDVKM. CDR3 length equals 14 residues. CDR3 in DNA: TGTGCCAGCAGTTCCCCGGGGGCTGCTGCTGGCTACACCTTC. Translated, it gives CASSSPGAAAGYTF.

The chain is built from TRBV5-1 and TRBJ1-2, with TRBD1 as a possible D gene (6 bases). Germline V gene sequence: CDR1 SGHRS, CDR2 YFSETQ. V gave up 5 bases and J gave up 0 bases, with 11 bases separating them. This CDR3 is built from 14 residues. CDR3 coding DNA: TGCGCCAGCAGGCCCGGGACATCTAACTATGGCTACACCTTC. Translation gives CASRPGTSNYGYTF.

The chain uses TRBV27 and TRBJ2-7, with a weak D call TRBD2 (5 bases). This CDR3 has 13 residues. V lost 8 bases and J 2 bases, leaving 13 bases between the germline ends. CDR1 MNHEY and CDR2 SMNVEV come from the germline V gene (reference sequence). The chain's CDR3 is CASARRETYEQYF. The DNA for the CDR3 is TGTGCCAGCGCCCGCCGGGAAACCTACGAGCAGTACTTC.

The chain carries TRBV19 and TRBJ2-7; a possible D gene is TRBD1 (5 bases). The V end was cut by 9 bases, the J end by 1 base, with 13 bases between. From germline, CDR1 is LNHDA and CDR2 SQIVND (reference sequence). This CDR3 has 13 residues. CDR3 loop: CARPGLPSYEQYF. Written as DNA, the CDR3 is TGTGCCAGGCCAGGGCTCCCATCCTACGAGCAGTACTTC.

The CDR3, as DNA: TGTGCCATCAGTGAGTCGATGGGGGCGCTTGGAAACACCATATATTTT. Translated, it gives CAISESMGALGNTIYF. The chain has TRBV10-3 and TRBJ1-3; TRBD1 is a possible D gene (6 bases). CDR3 length equals 16 residues. Trimming took off 0 bases at V and 3 bases at J, with 12 bases between the two ends. CDR1 is ENHRY and CDR2 is SYGVKD in the germline V gene.

The chain employs TRBV5-4 and TRBJ1-2; 8 bases are a match to TRBD1. The V segment lost 0 bases and the J segment 2 bases; nucleotides outside the gene matches: 6. This CDR3 region has 16 residues. Germline V lookup: CDR1 SGHNT, CDR2 YYREEE (reference sequence). As DNA, the CDR3 is TGTGCCAGCAGCTTGGGGACAGGGCCTAGCAACTATGGCTACACCTTC. Its translation is CASSLGTGPSNYGYTF.

CDR3 sequence: CASSLVSGTPVTF. The CDR3 DNA reads as TGTGCCAGCAGCTTAGTGTCCGGGACGCCTGTTACCTTC. The J gene is TRBJ1-2, the V gene TRBV7-6; D is possibly TRBD1 (5 bases). Germline CDR1 SGHVS, CDR2 FNYEAQ. This CDR3 contains 13 residues. Trimming left V 1 base short and J 14 bases short, with 17 bases between.

The genes are TRBV19 and TRBJ2-4; D is ambiguous. This CDR3 region has 15 residues. The ends were cut back, 7 bases at V and 0 bases at J, with 13 bases in the middle. Looked up from germline, CDR1 is LNHDA and CDR2 is SQIVND (reference sequence). CDR3 bases: TGTGCCAGTACTCCTGACCTCCTAGCCAAAAACATTCAGTACTTC. Amino acid sequence: CASTPDLLAKNIQYF.

This clone was seen once. The chain uses TRBV11-2 and TRBJ2-7; no definite D call. The CDR3 contains 15 residues. CDR1 and CDR2 (germline): SGHAT, FQNNGV. With 5 bases removed from V and 2 bases from J, the gap between germline ends came to 16 bases. For the CDR3, the DNA is TGTGCCAGCAGCCGCACAGTCGGTGGTGCCTACGAGCAGTACTTC. Its protein is CASSRTVGGAYEQYF. Variable domain in full (rest from reference TRBV11-2 and TRBJ2-7): EAGVAQSPRYKIIEKRQSVAFWCNPISGHATLYWYQQILGQGPKLLIQFQNNGVVDDSQLPKDRFSAERLKGVDSTLKIQPAKLEDSAVYLCASSRTVGGAYEQYFGPGTRLTVT.

This sequence joins TRBV7-8 and TRBJ1-5, with D perhaps TRBD1 (6 bases). The CDR3 is 13 amino acids. With 5 bases removed from V and 7 bases from J, the gap between germline ends came to 12 bases. Germline V gene lookup returns CDR1 SGHVS and CDR2 FQNEAQ. CDR3 nucleotides: TGTGCCAGCAGCGATTACAGGGACCAGCCCCAGCATTTT. Its protein product is CASSDYRDQPQHF. The whole variable domain, filled in from reference TRBV7-8 and TRBJ1-5, reads GAGVSQSPRYKVAKRGQDVALRCDPISGHVSLFWYQQALGQGPEFLTYFQNEAQLDKSGLPSDRFFAERPEGSVSTLKIQRTQQEDSAVYLCASSDYRDQPQHFGDGTRLSIL.

This chain links TRBV5-5 with TRBJ2-2, with a tentative D call TRBD2 (5 bases). The CDR3 length is 15 residues. V dropped 3 bases and J dropped 3 bases, with 12 bases sitting between them. Germline CDR1 is SGHKS and CDR2 is YYEKEE (reference sequence). CDR3 sequence (DNA): TGTGCCAGCAGCTCCCTACTAGTCGACACCGGGGAGCTGTTTTTT. Translating it yields CASSSLLVDTGELFF.